One and the same sample provided the 22 T cell receptor beta chains below, sequenced in a study of CD8+ T cells in alopecia areata. Sequencing used cDNA as its template, made by extracting RNA and reverse transcribing it. Assay: immunoSEQ multiplex PCR; the TCRdb copy retains only in-frame clones and omits some. Of more than 100,000 clones listed, 55% are singletons. Sequencing input: CD4+ T cells sorted from blood. The source of these receptors is a human donor in good health.

The V call is TRBV7-2, the J call TRBJ1-2, with D possibly matching TRBD1 (6 bases). V was pared by 6 bases and J by 8 bases, with 16 bases between. CDR3 length: 13 residues. Germline V gene data show CDR1 as SGHTA and CDR2 as FQGNSA. The CDR3 reads CASSASPGGGYTF. The CDR3 DNA sequence: TGTGCCAGCAGTGCATCCCCGGGGGGCGGCTACACCTTC.

This chain joins TRBV6-5 and TRBJ1-2; D unresolved. V was shortened by 0 bases and J by 2 bases, with 10 bases between the two germline ends. The CDR3 extends over 15 amino acids. Germline V CDR1 and CDR2: MNHEY, SVGAGI. This CDR3 is CASSYSVMGNYGYTF. The CDR3 bases are TGTGCCAGCAGTTACTCCGTGATGGGGAACTATGGCTACACCTTC.

J is TRBJ2-1 and V is TRBV23-1; D call uncertain. TRBV23-1 is an ORF; its function is uncertain. This CDR3 comprises 13 residues. V lost 6 bases, J lost 14 bases, and 20 bases lay in between. The CDR3 spells CASSSGMWTSKFF. The CDR3 region has the DNA TGCGCCAGCAGCTCCGGTATGTGGACCAGCAAGTTCTTC.

This clone was observed a few times. V and J are TRBV5-6 and TRBJ2-1; TRBD2 matches at 11 bases. The CDR3 has 13 residues. V trimming: 4 bases; J trimming: 12 bases; junction bases outside the gene matches: 6. Germline CDR1 SGHDT, CDR2 YYEEEE. The CDR3 coding sequence is TGTGCCAGCAGCCTCACTAGCGGGGGTTGGCAGTTCTTC. Translation gives CASSLTSGGWQFF.

The sample holds a few counts of this clone. The rearrangement joins TRBV7-2 to TRBJ1-4; D is unclear. There are 18 residues in the CDR3. Trimming pared 1 base from V and 0 bases from J, leaving 15 bases between. Germline V CDR1 and CDR2: SGHTA, FQGNSA. CDR3 loop: CASSLGRIGRTTNEKLFF. In DNA, the CDR3 is TGTGCCAGCAGCTTAGGGAGAATTGGCAGGACAACTAATGAAAAACTGTTTTTT.

The chain combines TRBV5-1 with TRBJ2-2; 8 positions match TRBD1. The CDR3 is 16 amino acids. Losses at the gene ends were 1 base for V and 2 bases for J; bases not matched to a gene: 4. CDR1 SGHRS and CDR2 YFSETQ come from the germline V gene. The CDR3 DNA is TGCGCCAGCAGCTTGACAGGGGGAGCAAACACCGGGGAGCTGTTTTTT. Translation gives CASSLTGGANTGELFF.

The V and J genes are TRBV7-2 and TRBJ2-7; D uncertain. CDR1 and CDR2 (germline): SGHTA, FQGNSA. V was trimmed by 5 bases and J by 6 bases, leaving 14 bases between them. This CDR3 is built from 13 residues. CDR3 sequence: CASSLLFAAEQYF. In nucleotides, the CDR3 is TGTGCCAGCAGCCTCCTCTTTGCGGCCGAGCAGTACTTC.

This clone was observed a single time. This rearrangement joins TRBV29-1 to TRBJ2-2; D gene uncertain. The length of the CDR3 is 14 residues. Germline loops: CDR1 SQVTM, CDR2 ANQGSEA. The V and J ends lost 6 bases and 1 base respectively, with 12 bases between them. CDR3 in amino acids: CSVETGVNTGELFF. For the CDR3, the DNA is TGCAGCGTAGAAACGGGTGTGAACACCGGGGAGCTGTTTTTT.

The V and J genes are TRBV6-5 and TRBJ1-5, with 9 positions matching TRBD1. In germline, CDR1 is MNHEY, CDR2 SVGAGI. Trimming removed 6 bases from V and 5 bases from J; junction bases left unmatched: 8. There are 15 residues in the CDR3. Written as DNA, the CDR3 is TGTGCCAGCAGCCTCTCGGGACAGGGAGATCAGCCCCAGCATTTT. Its translation is CASSLSGQGDQPQHF.

This clone was observed a handful of times. The rearrangement joins TRBV7-2 to TRBJ2-3, with D perhaps assigned TRBD1 or TRBD2 (5 bases each). The CDR3 has 13 residues. The V end lost 5 bases, the J end lost 4 bases, and 10 bases lay between the germline ends. CDR1 and CDR2 from the germline V gene are SGHTA and FQGNSA. The DNA of the CDR3 is TGTGCCAGCAGCCTGGGACCTGCAGATACGCAGTATTTT. Translated, it gives CASSLGPADTQYF.

This clone was detected a few times. The chain links TRBV6-5 to TRBJ1-5; 7 bases line up with TRBD1. After removal of 6 bases from V and 4 bases from J, the junction contained 6 bases not matched to a gene. This CDR3 is 14 amino acids long. CDR1 is MNHEY and CDR2 is SVGAGI in the germline V gene. CDR3 in amino acids: CASSPGTANQPQHF. CDR3 bases: TGTGCCAGCAGCCCCGGGACAGCAAATCAGCCCCAGCATTTT.

This chain links TRBV30 with TRBJ2-3, with D possibly TRBD2 on 5 matching bases. Germline V gives CDR1 GTSNPN, CDR2 SVGIG (reference sequence). Trimming took off 0 bases at V and 7 bases at J, with 8 bases between the two ends. The CDR3 spans 12 residues. CDR3: CAWSVLGNTQYF. DNA for the CDR3: TGTGCCTGGAGTGTACTCGGGAATACGCAGTATTTT.

Of note for this clone: Within the sample, other DNA sequences also encode this same CDR3. The chain employs TRBV6-6 and TRBJ2-5; the match to TRBD1 covers 11 bases. J lost 2 bases, V lost 4 bases, and 3 bases had no gene match. The germline V gene has CDR1 MNHNY and CDR2 SVGAGI (reference sequence). The CDR3 is 15 amino acids. CDR3: CASSSRDRGQETQYF. Written as DNA, the CDR3 is TGTGCCAGCAGTTCCCGGGACAGGGGGCAAGAGACCCAGTACTTC.

This clone was seen a few times. J is TRBJ2-7 and V is TRBV7-9; D remains unclear. The CDR3 is 11 residues long. Trimming shortened V by 4 bases and J by 4 bases, and 5 bases separated the two germline ends. Germline V gene sequence: CDR1 SEHNR, CDR2 FQNEAQ (reference sequence). CDR3 region: CASSSTYEQYF. The CDR3 region has the DNA TGTGCCAGCAGCTCTACATACGAGCAGTACTTC.

V usage is TRBV27 and J usage is TRBJ1-5, with TRBD1 identical over 7 bases. Germline CDR1 and CDR2: MNHEY and SMNVEV (reference sequence). V lost 6 bases and J lost 3; bases outside the gene matches: 5. The CDR3 loop spans 14 amino acids. DNA for the CDR3: TGTGCCAGCAGCCTACAGGGGCCCAATCAGCCCCAGCATTTT. This codes for CASSLQGPNQPQHF.

This chain uses TRBV4-2 with TRBJ1-1; 7 bases fit TRBD1. J lost 11 bases, V lost 1 base, and 13 bases had no gene match. In germline, CDR1 is LGHNA, CDR2 YNFKEQ. The CDR3 loop spans 15 amino acids. The CDR3 bases are TGTGCCAGCAGCCAAGCCGACAGGGAAAAGGGCGTTGCTTTCTTT. It specifies CASSQADREKGVAFF.

The chain joins TRBV9 to TRBJ2-5; 8 bases are a match to TRBD1. V shed 2 bases and J 5 bases; nucleotides not matched to a gene: 11. This CDR3 is built from 16 residues. Germline lookup yields CDR1 SGDLS and CDR2 YYNGEE. The CDR3 loop is CASSVQPTGVGETQYF. The CDR3 bases are TGTGCCAGCAGCGTCCAACCGACAGGGGTTGGGGAGACCCAGTACTTC.

The chain has TRBV6-6 and TRBJ2-1, with TRBD2 matching 7 bases. V was clipped by 6 bases and J by 0 bases; unmatched bases: 5. Looked up from germline, CDR1 is MNHNY and CDR2 is SVGAGI (reference sequence). The CDR3 contains 15 residues. DNA for the CDR3: TGTGCCAGCAGCGGGGCTAGCGGCTCCTACAATGAGCAGTTCTTC. Its protein product is CASSGASGSYNEQFF.

The genes are TRBV30 and TRBJ1-2; D might be TRBD1 (5 bases). V was clipped by 7 bases and J by 4 bases, with 13 bases between them. The CDR3 is 12 residues long. CDR1 is GTSNPN and CDR2 is SVGIG in the germline V gene (reference sequence). The CDR3 region has the DNA TGTGCCTTTGAAGGCGGGGCCTATGGCTACACCTTC. This translates into CAFEGGAYGYTF.

The chain couples TRBV15 to TRBJ2-5; D is undetermined. With 0 bases removed from V and 5 bases from J, the gap between germline ends came to 10 bases. The CDR3 is 14 amino acids. Germline V gives CDR1 LNHNV, CDR2 YYDKDF (reference sequence). CDR3 loop: CATSREDPRETQYF. For the CDR3, the DNA is TGTGCCACCAGCAGAGAGGACCCGCGGGAGACCCAGTACTTC.

The chain carries TRBV29-1 and TRBJ2-3; D may match TRBD1 or TRBD2 (5 bases each). This CDR3 contains 12 residues. From germline, CDR1 is SQVTM and CDR2 ANQGSEA. V dropped 5 bases and J dropped 11 bases, with 17 bases sitting between them. CDR3 protein: CSVIRGALGQYF. As DNA, the CDR3 is TGCAGCGTTATCAGAGGGGCTCTGGGGCAGTATTTT.

The chain carries TRBV25-1 and TRBJ2-7; 11 nucleotides agree with TRBD1. CDR3 size: 15 residues. The V segment lost 6 bases and the J segment 3 bases; nucleotides outside the gene matches: 7. CDR1 is MGHDK and CDR2 is SYGVNS in the germline V gene. The CDR3 loop reads CASRRGGTGGYEQYF. The CDR3 DNA sequence: TGTGCCAGCAGGAGGGGAGGGACAGGGGGCTACGAGCAGTACTTC.